This TCR beta chain derives from a study of shared clonotypes between healthy human individuals. On this clone: What it binds is unknown.

Trimming cost V 4 bases and J 4 bases; bases outside gene matches: 8. Germline loops: CDR1 LNHDA, CDR2 SQIVND (reference sequence). This CDR3 spans 18 amino acids. TCRdb keeps only in-frame clones here, not all; method: immunoSEQ multiplex PCR. The data contain some 1 million clones, around 74% of them singletons. Overall study results and limits: For sorted subsets, rarefaction showed incomplete sequencing despite large depth. Naive subsets typically showed greater estimated richness than memory subsets.

Into CD45RA+ naive and CD45RA-negative memory subsets, the CD4+ cells were split. This rearrangement joins TRBV19 to TRBJ2-2; 14 positions match TRBD2. The receptor's source is a man aged 18 to 30 in good health. The specimen sequenced was memory CD4+ T cells sorted from blood. As to subset: CD45RA-negative fraction. CDR3 protein: CASSRGLAGVGGTGELFF. The CDR3 coding sequence is TGTGCCAGTAGTAGGGGACTAGCGGGAGTAGGCGGCACCGGGGAGCTGTTTTTT.